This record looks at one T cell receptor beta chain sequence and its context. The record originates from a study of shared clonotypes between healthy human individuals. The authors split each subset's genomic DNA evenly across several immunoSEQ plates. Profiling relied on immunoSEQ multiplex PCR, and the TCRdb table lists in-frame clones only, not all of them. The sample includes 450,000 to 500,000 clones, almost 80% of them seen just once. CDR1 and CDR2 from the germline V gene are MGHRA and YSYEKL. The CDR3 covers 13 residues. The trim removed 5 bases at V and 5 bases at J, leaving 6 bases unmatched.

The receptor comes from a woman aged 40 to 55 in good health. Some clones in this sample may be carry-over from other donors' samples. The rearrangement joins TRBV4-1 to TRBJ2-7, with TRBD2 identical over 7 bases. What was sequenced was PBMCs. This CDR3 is CASSSGTIHEQYF. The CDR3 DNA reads TGCGCCAGCAGCTCCGGGACTATCCACGAGCAGTACTTC.